The rows below give T cell receptor beta chains drawn from one sample of a study of blood T cell repertoires in COVID-19. Sequenced by immunoSEQ multiplex PCR; TCRdb stores in-frame clones only, minus some. Seen here are about 82,000 clones, roughly 80% observed once, and the top ten hold more than 10%. Sequenced material: peripheral blood. These receptors all stem from a middle-aged woman with active or convalescent COVID-19. Each CDR3 is given without its conserved first and last residue. Fields, in order: D gene, V gene, J gene, CDR3 protein. The D gene is left open where the match is weak.

D: TRBD2
V: TRBV11-2
J: TRBJ2-1
CDR3: ASSLVLAVRNEQF

D: TRBD2
V: TRBV11-2
J: TRBJ2-7
CDR3: ASSASGTRLEQY

D: TRBD2
V: TRBV6-2/TRBV6-3
J: TRBJ2-7
CDR3: ASSSGGSYEQY

D: NA
V: TRBV10-2
J: TRBJ2-7
CDR3: ASSLPPGLIFYEQY

D: NA
V: TRBV10-3
J: TRBJ1-4
CDR3: AISGTIPGEKLF

D: TRBD1
V: TRBV5-4
J: TRBJ2-1
CDR3: ASSDDRGQQF

D: NA
V: TRBV12-5
J: TRBJ2-7
CDR3: ASGLVGLAASSYEQY

D: TRBD2
V: TRBV7-9
J: TRBJ2-5
CDR3: ASSFLRGKKQETQY

D: NA
V: TRBV3-1/TRBV3-2
J: TRBJ2-5
CDR3: ASSPNWETQY

D: TRBD1
V: TRBV4-1
J: TRBJ2-7
CDR3: ASSPGQGIYEQY

D: TRBD1
V: TRBV4-2
J: TRBJ2-1
CDR3: ASSSGQGPYNEQF

D: NA
V: TRBV6-4
J: TRBJ1-2
CDR3: ASSEGPSYNGYT

D: TRBD1
V: TRBV28
J: TRBJ2-7
CDR3: ASSSHRGGEQY

D: NA
V: TRBV9
J: TRBJ1-5
CDR3: ASSVAGVPNQPQH

D: NA
V: TRBV6-5
J: TRBJ2-5
CDR3: ASSARGGGGETQY

D: NA
V: TRBV30
J: TRBJ2-5
CDR3: AWSTSGETQY

D: TRBD1
V: TRBV30
J: TRBJ1-4
CDR3: AWSFGTGLF

D: TRBD2
V: TRBV4-1
J: TRBJ2-5
CDR3: ASSPAGPGGGGFGIRETQY

D: TRBD1
V: TRBV19
J: TRBJ2-7
CDR3: ASSPSGTGAYEQY

D: NA
V: TRBV12-3/TRBV12-4
J: TRBJ2-1
CDR3: ASSLADGAEF

D: TRBD2
V: TRBV9
J: TRBJ2-3
CDR3: ASSPPSGGDTDTQY

D: NA
V: TRBV21-1
J: TRBJ2-2
CDR3: ASSKVRGRAGWDTGELF

D: NA
V: TRBV28
J: TRBJ2-7
CDR3: ASSPLSSWGGAYEQY

D: TRBD2
V: TRBV14
J: TRBJ2-7
CDR3: ASSPKAPRLAGEGEQY

D: TRBD2
V: TRBV7-2
J: TRBJ2-3
CDR3: ASSLGVLAGSTDTQY

D: TRBD2
V: TRBV19
J: TRBJ2-2
CDR3: ASSTRTSGNTGELF